These 29 T cell receptor beta chains originate from one sample sequenced in a study of blood T cells in healthy people across ages. Primers used in a second PCR of roughly 6 to 12 cycles were a sample-barcoded 5' primer and a J-beta primer mix. From the 5' RACE reads, TCRdb called clonotypes with MiXCR, one entry per CDR3 protein. The sample records approximately 1.5 million distinct CDR3 sequences, 40% to 45% being singletons. The sequenced sample was blood. These receptors were collected from a woman aged 18 to 35 in good health.

This clonotype was observed once. The V gene is TRBV7-2, the J gene TRBJ2-3, with D hard to call. Germline V gene lookup returns CDR1 SGHTA and CDR2 FQGNSA. V was clipped by 7 bases and J by 7 bases, with 15 bases between them. The CDR3 has 13 residues. CDR3 amino acids: CASNSEAGNTQYF. In DNA form, the CDR3 reads TGTGCCAGCAACTCCGAGGCTGGAAATACGCAGTATTTT.

The CDR3, as DNA: TGCAGTGCGGAGACTAGTGGCAATGAGCAGTTCTTC. Amino acids: CSAETSGNEQFF. V and J are TRBV20-1 and TRBJ2-1; perhaps TRBD2 as D (6 bases). V was shortened by 6 bases and J by 6 bases, with 12 bases between the two germline ends. CDR1 DFQATT and CDR2 SNEGSKA come from the germline V gene (reference sequence). This CDR3 comprises 12 residues.

The chain couples TRBV4-1 to TRBJ2-3, with D tentatively TRBD1 or TRBD2 (6 bases each). The CDR3 has 15 residues. The germline V and J ends were trimmed by 3 bases and 2 bases, with 12 bases remaining between them. Germline CDR1 is MGHRA and CDR2 is YSYEKL. CDR3 sequence (DNA): TGCGCCAGCAGCCAGACAGGACTAACCACAGATACGCAGTATTTT. This encodes CASSQTGLTTDTQYF.

The chain is built from TRBV4-1 and TRBJ2-1; TRBD1 matches at 8 bases. V trimming: 3 bases; J trimming: 5 bases; junction bases outside the gene matches: 15. The germline V gene encodes CDR1 MGHRA and CDR2 YSYEKL. The CDR3 contains 18 residues. The chain's CDR3 is CASSHFIRTGIKNNEQFF. In DNA, the CDR3 is TGCGCCAGCAGCCACTTTATCAGGACAGGGATAAAGAACAATGAGCAGTTCTTC.

V gene TRBV6-6 combines with J gene TRBJ1-2, with 8 bases lining up with TRBD1. The germline V gene encodes CDR1 MNHNY and CDR2 SVGAGI (reference sequence). The CDR3 loop spans 15 amino acids. V lost 6 bases to trimming and J lost 8 bases; unmatched junction nucleotides: 14. This chain's CDR3 is CASSDSAGGAYGYTF. The CDR3, as DNA: TGTGCCAGCAGCGACTCTGCAGGGGGCGCGTACGGCTACACCTTC.

This rearrangement joins TRBV12-5 to TRBJ2-5, with a weak D call TRBD2 (5 bases). V shed 1 base and J shed 0 bases, with 6 bases lying between them. CDR1 and CDR2 from the germline V gene are LGHNT and FRNRAP. The CDR3 has 14 residues. CDR3 in amino acids: CASGLAGYQETQYF. In DNA, the CDR3 is TGTGCTAGTGGTTTGGCGGGGTACCAAGAGACCCAGTACTTC.

The chain recombines TRBV7-9 with TRBJ2-2, with TRBD2 matching over 13 bases. Per germline, CDR1 SEHNR and CDR2 FQNEAQ (reference sequence). V dropped 5 bases and J dropped 3; count of bases not matched to a gene: 9. CDR3 length equals 18 residues. CDR3: CASSPWTSGSTYTGELFF. The CDR3 bases are TGTGCCAGCAGCCCGTGGACTAGCGGGAGCACGTACACCGGGGAGCTGTTTTTT.

This chain connects TRBV20-1 to TRBJ2-1, with 8 bases identical to TRBD1. The CDR3 loop spans 14 amino acids. Losses at the gene ends were 8 bases for V and 3 bases for J; bases not matched to a gene: 9. Germline CDR1 is DFQATT and CDR2 is SNEGSKA (reference sequence). CDR3 nucleotide sequence: TGCAGTACACATTGGACAGGGCGCTACAATGAGCAGTTCTTC. It yields the protein CSTHWTGRYNEQFF.

V usage is TRBV7-2 and J usage is TRBJ2-5; D is undetermined. Germline CDR1 reads SGHTA; CDR2 reads FQGNSA. The CDR3 covers 15 residues. Trimming took 1 base from V and 5 from J, leaving 14 bases between them. The CDR3 DNA reads as TGTGCCAGCAGCTTAGTAGGACCATACGGGGAGACCCAGTACTTC. It encodes CASSLVGPYGETQYF.

This chain links TRBV20-1 with TRBJ2-3, with TRBD2 identical over 7 bases. V lost 5 bases and J lost 7; bases outside the gene matches: 15. CDR1 is DFQATT and CDR2 is SNEGSKA in the germline V gene (reference sequence). CDR3 length: 15 residues. The CDR3 DNA sequence: TGCAGTGCTCGAGTAATGGCGGGAGTATTTCATACGCAGTATTTT. It codes for CSARVMAGVFHTQYF.

The chain carries TRBV7-8 and TRBJ1-4; tentative D call: TRBD1 (5 bases). Per the germline V gene, CDR1 is SGHVS and CDR2 is FQNEAQ. This CDR3 spans 15 amino acids. The V end lost 4 bases, the J end lost 6 bases, and 15 bases lay between the germline ends. CDR3 in amino acids: CASSSAGAVDEKLFF. The DNA of the CDR3 is TGTGCCAGCAGCTCAGCCGGGGCGGTAGATGAAAAACTGTTTTTT.

The V and J genes are TRBV20-1 and TRBJ2-5; 12 bases line up with TRBD2. Germline V gene sequence: CDR1 DFQATT, CDR2 SNEGSKA (reference sequence). The CDR3 is 14 residues long. V was pared by 6 bases and J by 11 bases, with 13 bases of the junction left unmatched. The CDR3 spells CSATGLAGNTKQYF. CDR3 DNA: TGCAGTGCCACCGGACTAGCGGGGAACACTAAGCAGTACTTC.

This sequence joins TRBV25-1 and TRBJ1-1; 9 bases line up with TRBD1. V lost 2 bases to trimming and J lost 5 bases; unmatched junction nucleotides: 9. CDR3 length equals 16 residues. Looked up from germline, CDR1 is MGHDK and CDR2 is SYGVNS. The CDR3 loop is CASSEQGQGIKTEAFF. CDR3 DNA sequence: TGTGCCAGCAGTGAACAAGGACAGGGGATTAAGACTGAAGCTTTCTTT.

The CDR3 loop is CSARVGKGNTEAFF. CDR3 coding DNA: TGCAGTGCTAGAGTTGGGAAAGGGAACACTGAAGCTTTCTTT. The rearrangement links TRBV20-1 to TRBJ1-1; D is unresolved. This CDR3 is 14 amino acids long. The germline V and J ends were trimmed by 1 base and 1 base, with 10 bases remaining between them. Germline V CDR1 and CDR2: DFQATT, SNEGSKA (reference sequence).

The chain has TRBV3-1 and TRBJ2-7, with D unresolved. Germline CDR1 and CDR2: LGHDT and YNNKEL (reference sequence). CDR3 size: 17 residues. V was shortened by 0 bases and J by 4 bases, with 19 bases between the two germline ends. The CDR3 DNA reads as TGTGCCAGCAGCCAAGATTTAGGGTCCTTCGCTTCGTACGAGCAGTACTTC. Its translation: CASSQDLGSFASYEQYF.

This chain uses TRBV4-3 with TRBJ2-7; 8 positions agree with TRBD2. The junction had 15 bases not matched to a gene; V was cut back by 4 bases and J by 7 bases. CDR3 length: 16 amino acids. Looked up from germline, CDR1 is LGHNA and CDR2 is YSLEER. The CDR3 sequence: CASSRRSGSTLNEQYF. In nucleotides, the CDR3 is TGCGCCAGCAGCCGGCGAAGCGGGAGTACTCTCAATGAGCAGTACTTC.

The chain carries TRBV4-3 and TRBJ2-3, with 7 bases matching TRBD2. Per germline, CDR1 LGHNA and CDR2 YSLEER. V trimming: 3 bases; J trimming: 2 bases; junction bases outside the gene matches: 8. CDR3 length: 16 residues. CDR3 sequence reads: CASSQSFAGDTDTQYF. CDR3 bases: TGCGCCAGCAGCCAGAGTTTTGCGGGGGACACAGATACGCAGTATTTT.

A remark on this clonotype: The CDR3 does not close with the conserved phenylalanine or tryptophan, likely indicating a read error. The gene calls are TRBV4-3 and TRBJ1-4; tentative D call: TRBD1 (6 bases). Germline CDR1 and CDR2: LGHNA and YSLEER. Trimming left V 0 bases short and J 5 bases short, with 13 bases between. The CDR3 consists of 16 residues. DNA for the CDR3: TGCGCCAGCAGCCAAGACTGGGCCAGGGGCAATGAAAAACTGTTTTTG. This sequence encodes CASSQDWARGNEKLFL.

This clonotype occurred once. The chain links TRBV20-1 to TRBJ2-7; 8 positions agree with TRBD2. Germline V gene data show CDR1 as DFQATT and CDR2 as SNEGSKA (reference sequence). V gave up 0 bases and J gave up 7 bases; unmatched junction bases: 11. The CDR3 runs 15 residues. CDR3 region: CSAREFGTSGQEQYF. CDR3 sequence (DNA): TGCAGTGCTAGAGAGTTTGGGACTAGTGGGCAGGAGCAGTACTTC.

V usage is TRBV20-1 and J usage is TRBJ2-3; D possibly corresponds to TRBD1 (5 bases). CDR1 is DFQATT, CDR2 SNEGSKA, per germline (reference sequence). The CDR3 covers 16 residues. With 5 bases removed from V and 0 bases from J, the gap between germline ends came to 18 bases. DNA of the CDR3: TGCAGTGCTCTCCGGATAGGGGAAACGAGCACAGATACGCAGTATTTT. Its protein product is CSALRIGETSTDTQYF.

The J gene is TRBJ2-1, the V gene TRBV5-1; 8 nucleotides match TRBD1. The CDR3 loop spans 14 amino acids. V lost 4 bases to trimming and J lost 14 bases; unmatched junction nucleotides: 14. The germline V gene encodes CDR1 SGHRS and CDR2 YFSETQ. CDR3 nucleotides: TGCGCCAGCAGCCCAGGACAGGGTGGGTGGTGGGAGTTCTTC. This codes for CASSPGQGGWWEFF.

The V and J genes are TRBV20-1 and TRBJ2-7; D unclear. Trimming shortened V by 0 bases and J by 5 bases, and 8 bases separated the two germline ends. Looked up from germline, CDR1 is DFQATT and CDR2 is SNEGSKA (reference sequence). CDR3 length equals 12 residues. The CDR3 here is CSARDPTHEQYF. For the CDR3, the DNA is TGCAGTGCTAGAGATCCGACGCACGAGCAGTACTTC.

The rearrangement joins TRBV5-1 to TRBJ2-7; either TRBD1 or TRBD2 may fit D (5 bases each). This CDR3 contains 14 residues. Trimming removed 2 bases from V and 0 bases from J, with 9 bases in between. Per the germline V gene, CDR1 is SGHRS and CDR2 is YFSETQ. CDR3 amino acids: CASSFWGTSYEQYF. CDR3 sequence (DNA): TGCGCCAGCAGCTTTTGGGGGACCTCCTACGAGCAGTACTTC.

This clonotype has a handful of counts. Germline is not matched at one junction end, which may reflect a read error. The CDR3: CASSQERGTNYGYTF. DNA of the CDR3: TGCGCCAGCAGCCAAGAGCGGGGGACGAACTACGGCTACACCTTC. The chain joins TRBV4-1 to TRBJ1-2, with D perhaps TRBD1 (5 bases). Germline CDR1 is MGHRA and CDR2 is YSYEKL. This CDR3 is 15 amino acids long.

There are a few counts of this clonotype. The CDR3 nucleotides read TGTGCCAGCAGTCCGGGACTAGCCTTAAATGAGCAGTTCTTC. It codes for CASSPGLALNEQFF. The V call is TRBV7-6, the J call TRBJ2-1; 9 bases match TRBD2. V lost 6 bases and J lost 7; bases outside the gene matches: 7. Germline CDR1 SGHVS, CDR2 FNYEAQ. The CDR3 length is 14 residues.

This clonotype has a handful of counts. The chain uses TRBV25-1 and TRBJ2-1; D might be TRBD2 (5 bases). CDR1 MGHDK and CDR2 SYGVNS come from the germline V gene. This CDR3 comprises 14 residues. V lost 3 bases to trimming and J lost 3 bases, with 9 bases between them. CDR3 nucleotide sequence: TGTGCCAGCAGTGAGCGGAGGAACTACAATGAGCAGTTCTTC. It yields the protein CASSERRNYNEQFF. The variable domain in full, completed from reference TRBV25-1 and TRBJ2-1, reads EADIYQTPRYLVIGTGKKITLECSQTMGHDKMYWYQQDPGMELHLIHYSYGVNSTEKGDLSSESTVSRIRTEHFPLTLESARPSHTSQYLCASSERRNYNEQFFGPGTRLTVL.

This clonotype was recorded a few times. The chain couples TRBV7-9 to TRBJ2-3; D gene ambiguous. Germline values: CDR1 SEHNR, CDR2 FQNEAQ (reference sequence). The CDR3 sequence is 14 residues long. V lost 2 bases and J 3 bases, leaving 9 bases between the germline ends. The CDR3 region has the DNA TGTGCCAGCAGCTTAATCCCGATTACAGATACGCAGTATTTT. Translating it yields CASSLIPITDTQYF.

This clonotype was observed a single time. The gene calls are TRBV5-1 and TRBJ1-1; no definite D call. Trimming took 4 bases from V and 1 from J, leaving 14 bases between them. In germline, CDR1 is SGHRS, CDR2 YFSETQ. CDR3 length: 15 residues. The CDR3 protein is CASSRRGTGNTEAFF. In nucleotides, the CDR3 is TGCGCCAGCAGCCGACGGGGAACGGGGAACACTGAAGCTTTCTTT.

Worth noting for this clonotype: Relative to the germline gene, one junction end is altered; a read error may explain this. V is TRBV4-3 and J is TRBJ1-2; D is uncertain. This CDR3 has 19 residues. CDR1 is LGHNA, CDR2 YSLEER, per germline. The CDR3, as DNA: TGCGCCAGCAGCCAAGATCCTGAGGTTCACCTCGACCCCCGCTATGGCTGCACCTTC. It encodes CASSQDPEVHLDPRYGCTF.